This TCR beta chain was profiled in a study of blood T cells in healthy people across ages. Study-level points and caveats: Because sorting was not performed, PBMCs prevented conclusive naive versus antigen-experienced comparison.

There were at least 5.5 micrograms of total RNA extracted from every sample. Together with a sample-barcoded 5' primer, a J-beta primer mix was included in a second PCR lasting roughly 6 to 12 cycles. The template-switch adaptor was a 5' adaptor with 12 random nucleotides. It tagged each cDNA molecule. Every sample returned 2.5 million or more CDR3-containing paired-end reads. A single record per CDR3 protein comes from TCRdb applying MiXCR to the 5' RACE reads. The sample includes 700,000 or so distinct CDR3 sequences, 22% seen only once; the top ten take around 22%. On this clonotype itself: The antigen remains undetermined.

J lost 2 bases, V lost 5 bases, and 4 bases had no gene match. The CDR3 extends over 15 amino acids. The chain links TRBV12-3 or TRBV12-4 to TRBJ2-3; TRBD2 aligns across 10 bases. This sequence originates from a man between 70 and 80 years old in good health. What was sequenced was blood. CDR3 in amino acids: CASSQSGGATDTQYF. CDR3 sequence (DNA): TGTGCCAGCAGTCAAAGCGGGGGGGCCACAGATACGCAGTATTTT.